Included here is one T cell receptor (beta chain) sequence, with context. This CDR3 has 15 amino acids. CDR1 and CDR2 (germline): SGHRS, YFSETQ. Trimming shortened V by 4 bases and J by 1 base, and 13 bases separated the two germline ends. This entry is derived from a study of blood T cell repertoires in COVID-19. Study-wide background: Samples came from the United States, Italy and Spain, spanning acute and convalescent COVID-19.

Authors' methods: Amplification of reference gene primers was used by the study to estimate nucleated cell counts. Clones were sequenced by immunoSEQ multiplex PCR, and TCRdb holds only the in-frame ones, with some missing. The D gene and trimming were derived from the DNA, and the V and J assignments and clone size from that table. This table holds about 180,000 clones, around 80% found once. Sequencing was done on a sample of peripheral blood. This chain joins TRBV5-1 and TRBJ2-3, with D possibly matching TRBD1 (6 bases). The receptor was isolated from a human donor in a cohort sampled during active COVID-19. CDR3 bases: TGCGCCAGCAGCCCGTACAGACAGGGCACAGATACGCAGTATTTT. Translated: CASSPYRQGTDTQYF. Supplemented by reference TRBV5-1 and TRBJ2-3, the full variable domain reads KAGVTQTPRYLIKTRGQQVTLSCSPISGHRSVSWYQQTPGQGLQFLFEYFSETQRNKGNFPGRFSGRQFSNSRSEMNVSTLELGDSALYLCASSPYRQGTDTQYFGPGTRLTVL.